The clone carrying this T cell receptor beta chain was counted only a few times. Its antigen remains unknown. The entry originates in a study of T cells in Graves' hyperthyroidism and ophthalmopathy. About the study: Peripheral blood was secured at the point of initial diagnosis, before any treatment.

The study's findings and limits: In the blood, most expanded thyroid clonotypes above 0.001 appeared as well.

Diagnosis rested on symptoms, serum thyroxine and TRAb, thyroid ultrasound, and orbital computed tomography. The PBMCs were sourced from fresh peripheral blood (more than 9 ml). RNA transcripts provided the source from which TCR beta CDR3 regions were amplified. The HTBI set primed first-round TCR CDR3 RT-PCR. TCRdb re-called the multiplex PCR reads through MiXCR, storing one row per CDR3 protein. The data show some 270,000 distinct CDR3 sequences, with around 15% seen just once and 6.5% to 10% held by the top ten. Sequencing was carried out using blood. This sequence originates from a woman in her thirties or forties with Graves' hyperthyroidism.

The CDR3 DNA is TGTGCCAGTAGTATCCCTAGCTCATATACGCAGTATTTT. This translates into CASSIPSSYTQYF. This rearrangement joins TRBV19 to TRBJ2-3; possible D gene TRBD2, 5 bases. The V end lost 3 bases, the J end lost 7 bases, and 11 bases lay between the germline ends. Germline V gene sequence: CDR1 LNHDA, CDR2 SQIVND (reference sequence). This CDR3 contains 13 residues.